The sequence of this T cell receptor beta chain was determined in a study of T cell repertoires in cytomegalovirus infection. General study findings and limits: Clonotype analysis showed dominance of the ex vivo response by HLA-C-restricted CMV-specific TCR beta clonotypes.

TCRdb re-called the reads with MiXCR, one entry per CDR3 protein. The table lists over 150,000 distinct CDR3 sequences, approximately 17% of them singletons, with less than 25% in the top ten. CDR3 length equals 15 residues. Trimming cost V 7 bases and J 0 bases, with 15 bases left between them. Germline loops: CDR1 MNHEY, CDR2 SVGEGT. This clonotype was picked up a small number of times. The antigen is not known. Sequencing was carried out using CD8+ T cells from PBMCs. The chain employs TRBV6-2 or TRBV6-3 and TRBJ1-2; D gene uncertain. This TCR came from a human donor in good health (CMV status not recorded). Some clones in this sample may be carry-over from other donors' samples. CDR3 bases: TGTGCCAGCATCCAACCCGGGCAGACTAACTATGGCTACACCTTC. It codes for CASIQPGQTNYGYTF.